The 10 T cell receptor beta chains below were found in one sample sequenced in a study of blood T cell repertoires in COVID-19. Generated by immunoSEQ multiplex PCR, the TCRdb table keeps only in-frame clones and is missing some. Of 300,000 to 400,000 clones in the sample, approximately 88% were seen once. The sequencing sample was made of PBMCs or T cells enriched from blood (not recorded which). The receptors stem from a woman under 40 with acute COVID-19.

The chain employs TRBV6-1 and TRBJ1-6; unclear D gene. The CDR3 spans 17 residues. Looked up from germline, CDR1 is MNHNS and CDR2 is SASEGT. Trimming pared 2 bases from V and 0 bases from J, leaving 11 bases between. The CDR3 protein is CASSELGRVSYNSPLHF. Here the CDR3 DNA reads TGTGCCAGCAGTGAACTTGGGCGGGTCTCCTATAATTCACCCCTCCACTTT.

V gene TRBV6-5 combines with J gene TRBJ1-2, with TRBD1 matching 7 bases. There are 14 residues in the CDR3. Germline V gives CDR1 MNHEY, CDR2 SVGAGI. Unmatched junction bases numbered 8, after V lost 6 bases and J lost 4 bases. CDR3 DNA sequence: TGTGCCAGCAGGACAGGGACAAACATCTATGGCTACACCTTC. Translated: CASRTGTNIYGYTF.

The V and J genes are TRBV5-6 and TRBJ1-1; the D gene is possibly TRBD1 (5 bases). Germline CDR1 reads SGHDT; CDR2 reads YYEEEE. CDR3 size: 12 residues. Trimming removed 0 bases at V and 8 bases at J, with 8 bases between. Here the CDR3 reads CASSLGGLEAFF. The CDR3 DNA follows: TGTGCCAGCAGCTTGGGGGGCTTGGAAGCTTTCTTT.

This chain joins TRBV11-3 and TRBJ2-7, with D perhaps matching TRBD1 (6 bases). Germline V gene sequence: CDR1 SGHNT, CDR2 YENEEA. This CDR3 comprises 15 residues. Trimming cost V 7 bases and J 3 bases, with 19 bases left between them. The DNA for the CDR3 is TGTGCCAGCACCGAGAAAGGGGGAAAGGTCTACGAGCAGTACTTC. Its translation: CASTEKGGKVYEQYF.

This chain uses TRBV25-1 with TRBJ1-6, with D possibly being TRBD1 (5 bases). Germline CDR1 reads MGHDK; CDR2 reads SYGVNS. V lost 3 bases and J lost 9, with 18 bases in between. The CDR3 has 16 residues. CDR3 loop: CASSDHGRYGGSPLHF. The CDR3 nucleotides are TGTGCCAGCAGTGACCACGGACGGTACGGGGGTTCACCCCTCCACTTT. Filled out from reference TRBV25-1 and TRBJ1-6, the complete variable domain reads EADIYQTPRYLVIGTGKKITLECSQTMGHDKMYWYQQDPGMELHLIHYSYGVNSTEKGDLSSESTVSRIRTEHFPLTLESARPSHTSQYLCASSDHGRYGGSPLHFGNGTRLTVT.

The chain has TRBV2 and TRBJ2-7; D might be TRBD1 (6 bases). The CDR3 length is 13 residues. V was cut by 7 bases and J by 1 base, with 11 bases left in between. Germline values: CDR1 SNHLY, CDR2 FYNNEI. The CDR3 bases are TGTGCCAGCACCGGGACACTATCCTACGAGCAGTACTTC. Its translation is CASTGTLSYEQYF. Using reference TRBV2 and TRBJ2-7 for the parts outside the CDR3, the full variable domain is EPEVTQTPSHQVTQMGQEVILRCVPISNHLYFYWYRQILGQKVEFLVSFYNNEISEKSEIFDDQFSVERPDGSNFTLKIRSTKLEDSAMYFCASTGTLSYEQYFGPGTRLTVT.

The rearrangement uses TRBV24-1 and TRBJ2-7; a weak D match, TRBD2 (7 bases). Per germline, CDR1 KGHDR and CDR2 SFDVKD. The V end was cut by 4 bases, the J end by 11 bases, with 17 bases between. This CDR3 comprises 13 residues. CDR3 region: CATSDYREGVKYF. The CDR3 DNA follows: TGTGCCACCAGTGACTACAGGGAGGGGGTTAAGTACTTC.

This clone was counted once. This chain connects TRBV10-2 to TRBJ1-1; D gene unclear. Trimming shortened V by 2 bases and J by 11 bases, and 6 bases separated the two germline ends. CDR3 length equals 10 residues. Germline lookup yields CDR1 WSHSY and CDR2 SAAADI. The CDR3 nucleotides are TGCGCCAGCAGTGAGGGTCGGGCTTTCTTT. Translated: CASSEGRAFF.

The chain has TRBV30 and TRBJ2-3; D gene uncertain. Germline CDR1 reads GTSNPN; CDR2 reads SVGIG (reference sequence). This CDR3 comprises 15 residues. V was cut by 3 bases and J by 1 base, with 14 bases left in between. The DNA for the CDR3 is TGTGCCTGGAGCACCCCAGGAAAAGGCACAGATACGCAGTATTTT. Its translation: CAWSTPGKGTDTQYF. Combining the CDR3 with reference TRBV30 and TRBJ2-3 gives the whole variable domain SQTIHQWPATLVQPVGSPLSLECTVEGTSNPNLYWYRQAAGRGLQLLFYSVGIGQISSEVPQNLSASRPQDRQFILSSKKLLLSDSGFYLCAWSTPGKGTDTQYFGPGTRLTVL.

The rearrangement links TRBV5-8 to TRBJ2-2, with no clear D. The CDR3 runs 15 residues. Trimming removed 3 bases at V and 4 bases at J, with 13 bases between. In germline, CDR1 is SGHTS, CDR2 YDEGEE. CDR3 DNA sequence: TGTGCCAGCAGCTCCCAAGGTCGGGTCACCGGGGAGCTGTTTTTT. Its translation: CASSSQGRVTGELFF. The entire variable domain, with the rest obtained from reference TRBV5-8 and TRBJ2-2, is as follows: EAGVTQSPTHLIKTRGQQATLRCSPISGHTSVYWYQQALGLGLQFLLWYDEGEERNRGNFPPRFSGRQFPNYSSELNVNALELEDSALYLCASSSQGRVTGELFFGEGSRLTVL.